The T cell receptor beta chain described here comes from a study of STAT5B mutations in CD4+ large granular lymphocyte leukemia. The protocol was immunoSEQ multiplex PCR, while the TCRdb copy is restricted to in-frame clones and leaves out a portion. The table has roughly 32,000 clones, approximately 73% seen once. The V gene end was trimmed by 7 bases and the J gene end by 9 bases; junction bases not matched to a gene: 12. Germline V lookup: CDR1 WSHSY, CDR2 SAAADI. The CDR3 length is 14 residues. The sample taken for sequencing was CD4+ T cells from blood buffy coats. The receptor was derived from a human donor in good health. V and J are TRBV10-2 and TRBJ1-3, with 7 bases matching TRBD1. The CDR3 DNA reads as TGCGCCAGCAACAAACAGGGGATCGGTGGCACCATATATTTT. It encodes CASNKQGIGGTIYF.